The 29 T cell receptor beta chains below were found in one sample sequenced in a study of cytomegalovirus exposure and HLA in healthy donors. 60 Vbeta and 13 Jbeta primers were used in PCR. Here immunoSEQ multiplex PCR was the method, and the copy in TCRdb shows in-frame clones only, minus some. The profile covers around 78,000 clones, with over 70% appearing a single time and over 0.95% taken by the ten largest. The material sequenced was PBMCs. All receptors derive from a male donor in good health and CMV-seronegative.

In the case of this clone: One end of the junction does not line up with germline, which may come from a read error. The chain is built from TRBV7-9 and TRBJ2-3, with D perhaps given as TRBD1 or TRBD2 (5 bases each). Germline-derived CDR1 and CDR2 are SEHNR and FQNEAQ (reference sequence). The CDR3 spans 15 residues. Written as DNA, the CDR3 is TGTGCCGGCAGCTTAGCGCAGGGCCCGGTAGATACGCAGTATTTT. Translated: CAGSLAQGPVDTQYF.

This clone has a single count. This chain links TRBV2 with TRBJ1-2; no reliable D call. V lost 4 bases to trimming and J lost 0 bases, with 12 bases between them. The CDR3 consists of 15 residues. Germline CDR1 reads SNHLY; CDR2 reads FYNNEI. CDR3 DNA sequence: TGTGCCAGCAGTGCTGAGAGAGCCCCTAACTATGGCTACACCTTC. Translating it yields CASSAERAPNYGYTF.

The gene calls are TRBV15 and TRBJ1-4; 9 bases align to TRBD1. Germline-derived CDR1 and CDR2 are LNHNV and YYDKDF (reference sequence). The CDR3 covers 14 residues. With V trimmed by 1 base and J by 6 bases, 0 bases remained unmatched. The CDR3 spells CATSRGTGDEKLFF. As DNA, the CDR3 is TGTGCCACCAGCAGAGGGACAGGGGATGAAAAACTGTTTTTT.

The CDR3 protein is CASSEAQVGAGAEQYF. In nucleotides, the CDR3 is TGTGCCAGCAGTGAAGCGCAGGTTGGAGCGGGAGCCGAGCAGTACTTC. The chain couples TRBV2 to TRBJ2-7, with 8 bases matching TRBD2. Per the germline V gene, CDR1 is SNHLY and CDR2 is FYNNEI. The CDR3 covers 16 residues. Trimming at V came to 0 bases and at J to 6 bases, leaving 10 bases not matched to a gene. Combining the CDR3 with reference TRBV2 and TRBJ2-7 gives the whole variable domain EPEVTQTPSHQVTQMGQEVILRCVPISNHLYFYWYRQILGQKVEFLVSFYNNEISEKSEIFDDQFSVERPDGSNFTLKIRSTKLEDSAMYFCASSEAQVGAGAEQYFGPGTRLTVT.

V gene TRBV11-2 combines with J gene TRBJ2-3; D call uncertain. With 3 bases removed from V and 3 bases from J, the gap between germline ends came to 7 bases. The CDR3 runs 13 residues. Per the germline V gene, CDR1 is SGHAT and CDR2 is FQNNGV. The CDR3 coding sequence is TGTGCCAGCAGCTTGACTTATACAGATACGCAGTATTTT. Its protein is CASSLTYTDTQYF.

The genes are TRBV18 and TRBJ2-7; D possibly corresponds to TRBD1 (7 bases). V was pared by 4 bases and J by 3 bases, with 19 bases between. CDR1 and CDR2 from the germline V gene are KGHSH and LQKENI. The CDR3 has 16 amino acids. In nucleotides, the CDR3 is TGTGCCAGCTCACAAACGGCCGGGGGACAGTACTACGAGCAGTACTTC. It encodes CASSQTAGGQYYEQYF.

The V gene is TRBV4-2, the J gene TRBJ2-3; TRBD2 matches at 9 bases. The CDR3 length is 17 residues. With V trimmed by 1 base and J by 0 bases, 5 bases remained unmatched. The germline V gene has CDR1 LGHNA and CDR2 YNFKEQ. CDR3 in DNA: TGTGCCAGCAGCCAAGTCTTAGCGGGGGATAGCACAGATACGCAGTATTTT. This translates into CASSQVLAGDSTDTQYF.

The chain couples TRBV11-2 to TRBJ1-2, with 7 positions matching TRBD1. Per the germline V gene, CDR1 is SGHAT and CDR2 is FQNNGV. The CDR3 extends over 16 amino acids. V lost 3 bases, J lost 4 bases, and 11 bases stayed unmatched. The DNA of the CDR3 is TGTGCCAGCAGCTTTGGACAGGCAGTAGGTCGCTATGGCTACACCTTC. Its protein product is CASSFGQAVGRYGYTF.

V gene TRBV14 combines with J gene TRBJ2-3; 8 bases map to TRBD2. J was trimmed by 1 base and V by 5 bases; bases with no gene match: 5. The germline V gene encodes CDR1 SGHDN and CDR2 FVKESK. This CDR3 comprises 15 residues. Here the CDR3 DNA reads TGTGCCAGCAGCGTCGGGGGGGCAGGCACAGATACGCAGTATTTT. This encodes CASSVGGAGTDTQYF.

The gene calls are TRBV2 and TRBJ2-5; the D gene is possibly TRBD1 (6 bases). V was shortened by 2 bases and J by 1 base, with 8 bases between the two germline ends. This CDR3 has 14 residues. Germline V gene data show CDR1 as SNHLY and CDR2 as FYNNEI. The CDR3 DNA reads TGTGCCAGCAGTGAAAGGACAGCCCAAGAGACCCAGTACTTC. Amino acid sequence: CASSERTAQETQYF.

The chain recombines TRBV7-8 with TRBJ1-2, with 7 bases matching TRBD1. This CDR3 has 11 residues. Germline V gives CDR1 SGHVS, CDR2 FQNEAQ. J was trimmed by 9 bases and V by 11 bases; bases with no gene match: 9. CDR3 in DNA: TGTGCCGGAAGACAGGGAGAAAGCTACACCTTC. Protein: CAGRQGESYTF. The entire variable domain, with the rest obtained from reference TRBV7-8 and TRBJ1-2, is as follows: GAGVSQSPRYKVAKRGQDVALRCDPISGHVSLFWYQQALGQGPEFLTYFQNEAQLDKSGLPSDRFFAERPEGSVSTLKIQRTQQEDSAVYLCAGRQGESYTFGSGTRLTVV.

This chain connects TRBV28 to TRBJ2-6, with D tentatively TRBD1 (5 bases). Germline CDR1 reads MDHEN; CDR2 reads SYDVKM. The CDR3 length is 16 residues. V was clipped by 8 bases and J by 0 bases, with 14 bases between them. CDR3 sequence (DNA): TGTGCCAGCGGTCATACAGGCCCCTCTGGGGCCAACGTCCTGACTTTC. This gives the protein CASGHTGPSGANVLTF.

The chain combines TRBV7-6 with TRBJ2-5; weak D call: TRBD1 (5 bases). Trimming took 0 bases from V and 5 from J, leaving 7 bases between them. CDR3 size: 13 residues. Per germline, CDR1 SGHVS and CDR2 FNYEAQ. The CDR3 nucleotides read TGTGCCAGCAGCTTAGCAAGGGGTGAGACCCAGTACTTC. It codes for CASSLARGETQYF.

V is TRBV19 and J is TRBJ1-1; perhaps TRBD1 as D (6 bases). CDR3 length: 16 residues. Germline V gives CDR1 LNHDA, CDR2 SQIVND (reference sequence). The V end lost 3 bases, the J end lost 6 bases, and 20 bases lay between the germline ends. The CDR3 region is CASSILLGARGPEAFF. The CDR3 bases are TGTGCCAGTAGTATCCTTCTGGGGGCCAGGGGACCTGAAGCTTTCTTT.

The chain links TRBV4-1 to TRBJ1-1, with 7 bases aligning to TRBD1. From germline, CDR1 is MGHRA and CDR2 YSYEKL. This CDR3 contains 15 residues. Trimming took 0 bases from V and 4 from J; bases not matched to a gene: 5. This chain's CDR3 is CASSQDRDSRTEAFF. CDR3 DNA sequence: TGCGCCAGCAGCCAAGATCGGGACAGTCGCACTGAAGCTTTCTTT.

V gene TRBV13 combines with J gene TRBJ2-7; 9 bases match TRBD1. The germline CDR1 and CDR2 sequences are PRHDT and FYEKMQ (reference sequence). V was pared by 4 bases and J by 4 bases, with 8 bases of the junction left unmatched. This CDR3 contains 15 residues. The CDR3 protein is CASSSNRGLGYEQYF. The CDR3 DNA reads as TGTGCCAGCAGCTCAAACAGGGGGCTGGGGTACGAGCAGTACTTC.

The chain has TRBV5-1 and TRBJ1-3; 7 bases agree with TRBD1. Looked up from germline, CDR1 is SGHRS and CDR2 is YFSETQ. This CDR3 contains 16 residues. Trimming removed 3 bases from V and 0 bases from J; junction bases left unmatched: 6. This CDR3 reads CASSSEGASSGNTIYF. CDR3 in DNA: TGCGCCAGCAGCTCCGAGGGGGCAAGCTCTGGAAACACCATATATTTT.

The chain uses TRBV30 and TRBJ2-7; tentative D call: TRBD1 (5 bases). Trimming stripped 4 bases from V and 2 bases from J, with 15 bases between. The CDR3 has 14 amino acids. Per the germline V gene, CDR1 is GTSNPN and CDR2 is SVGIG (reference sequence). The CDR3 nucleotides read TGTGCCTGGATCCCTAGGGGCGGAGCCTACGAGCAGTACTTC. Translated, it gives CAWIPRGGAYEQYF. Using reference TRBV30 and TRBJ2-7 for the parts outside the CDR3, the full variable domain is SQTIHQWPATLVQPVGSPLSLECTVEGTSNPNLYWYRQAAGRGLQLLFYSVGIGQISSEVPQNLSASRPQDRQFILSSKKLLLSDSGFYLCAWIPRGGAYEQYFGPGTRLTVT.

V and J are TRBV5-6 and TRBJ1-5, with D possibly being TRBD1 (6 bases). The V end was cut by 0 bases, the J end by 0 bases, with 16 bases between. In germline, CDR1 is SGHDT, CDR2 YYEEEE. CDR3 length: 18 residues. Here the CDR3 reads CASSLARRGAYSNQPQHF. As DNA, the CDR3 is TGTGCCAGCAGCTTGGCCCGGCGGGGGGCATATAGCAATCAGCCCCAGCATTTT.

This clone has only one observation. V is TRBV14 and J is TRBJ2-5; D unresolved. This CDR3 is 16 amino acids long. V lost 4 bases to trimming and J lost 0 bases, with 15 bases between them. Germline lookup yields CDR1 SGHDN and CDR2 FVKESK. The CDR3 is CASSLRPYSYQETQYF. The CDR3 nucleotides read TGTGCCAGCAGCCTGAGGCCCTACTCGTACCAAGAGACCCAGTACTTC. Full variable domain (outside the CDR3, taken from reference TRBV14 and TRBJ2-5): EAGVTQFPSHSVIEKGQTVTLRCDPISGHDNLYWYRRVMGKEIKFLLHFVKESKQDESGMPNNRFLAERTGGTYSTLKVQPAELEDSGVYFCASSLRPYSYQETQYFGPGTRLLVL.

V is TRBV11-2 and J is TRBJ1-4; D is uncertain. Trimming left V 0 bases short and J 0 bases short, with 5 bases between. This CDR3 is 15 amino acids long. Germline V gene sequence: CDR1 SGHAT, CDR2 FQNNGV. Here the CDR3 DNA reads TGTGCCAGCAGCTTAGAGAGGACAACTAATGAAAAACTGTTTTTT. It yields the protein CASSLERTTNEKLFF.

This chain links TRBV4-1 with TRBJ2-2; D gene uncertain. Germline CDR1 and CDR2: MGHRA and YSYEKL. There are 13 residues in the CDR3. V dropped 4 bases and J dropped 6 bases, with 9 bases sitting between them. CDR3 protein: CASSPGLAGELFF. DNA for the CDR3: TGCGCCAGCAGCCCAGGATTGGCCGGGGAGCTGTTTTTT.

The V and J genes are TRBV30 and TRBJ1-4; D is uncertain. V gave up 0 bases and J gave up 0 bases, with 5 bases separating them. CDR1 GTSNPN and CDR2 SVGIG come from the germline V gene (reference sequence). CDR3 length equals 14 residues. Here the CDR3 reads CAWSVYTTNEKLFF. In nucleotides, the CDR3 is TGTGCCTGGAGTGTTTACACAACTAATGAAAAACTGTTTTTT.

The chain recombines TRBV7-9 with TRBJ1-1, with 7 bases matching TRBD1. With V trimmed by 4 bases and J by 5 bases, 10 bases remained unmatched. CDR1 SEHNR and CDR2 FQNEAQ come from the germline V gene (reference sequence). There are 15 residues in the CDR3. CDR3 in amino acids: CASSSHTRRGTEAFF. Written as DNA, the CDR3 is TGTGCCAGCAGCTCGCATACCCGCAGGGGGACTGAAGCTTTCTTT.

The table lists this clone with a count of one. The V and J genes are TRBV6-5 and TRBJ2-7; TRBD1 might be the D (5 bases). CDR3 length: 11 residues. V was pared by 8 bases and J by 6 bases, with 11 bases between. Germline values: CDR1 MNHEY, CDR2 SVGAGI. The CDR3 DNA is TGTGCCAGCGGTATGGGGCGCGAGCAGTACTTC. Its translation is CASGMGREQYF.

The chain uses TRBV5-1 and TRBJ2-5; 14 bases line up with TRBD2. The CDR3 length is 18 residues. Germline V lookup: CDR1 SGHRS, CDR2 YFSETQ. V shed 4 bases and J 5 bases; nucleotides not matched to a gene: 13. The CDR3 region has the DNA TGCGCCAGCAGCCGACAAGCCGTCGGGACTAGCGGGGGTGAGACCCAGTACTTC. Its protein is CASSRQAVGTSGGETQYF.

The chain has TRBV9 and TRBJ2-2, with 7 bases that match TRBD1. In germline, CDR1 is SGDLS, CDR2 YYNGEE. With 4 bases clipped from V and 0 bases from J, the junction kept 9 bases outside the gene matches. The CDR3 is made up of 17 amino acids. The CDR3 coding sequence is TGTGCCAGCAGCACCCCCTTGGACAGGCCGAACACCGGGGAGCTGTTTTTT. This encodes CASSTPLDRPNTGELFF. Filled out from reference TRBV9 and TRBJ2-2, the complete variable domain reads DSGVTQTPKHLITATGQRVTLRCSPRSGDLSVYWYQQSLDQGLQFLIQYYNGEERAKGNILERFSAQQFPDLHSELNLSSLELGDSALYFCASSTPLDRPNTGELFFGEGSRLTVL.

The chain employs TRBV19 and TRBJ2-3; 11 positions match TRBD2. V trimming: 2 bases; J trimming: 2 bases; junction bases outside the gene matches: 3. This CDR3 comprises 16 residues. Per the germline V gene, CDR1 is LNHDA and CDR2 is SQIVND (reference sequence). CDR3 nucleotides: TGTGCCAGTAGTATACCTAGCGGGGGGACCACAGATACGCAGTATTTT. This encodes CASSIPSGGTTDTQYF.

The J gene is TRBJ2-2, the V gene TRBV19, with D possibly being TRBD1 (5 bases). Germline assignment: CDR1 LNHDA and CDR2 SQIVND (reference sequence). V was trimmed by 10 bases and J by 3 bases, leaving 12 bases between them. CDR3 length: 13 amino acids. CDR3 in amino acids: CATKGRDTGELFF. For the CDR3, the DNA is TGTGCCACAAAAGGCAGGGACACCGGGGAGCTGTTTTTT.